A single sample is the source of the 13 T cell receptor beta chains below, sequenced in a study of T-cell reconstitution after alpha-beta-depleted transplantation in children. A library of TCRbeta sequences, prepared with unique molecular identifiers, was generated. TCRdb reprocessed the PCR reads with MiXCR, giving one entry per CDR3 protein. The data hold around 200,000 distinct CDR3 sequences, with about 6.3% observed a single time. Source: PBMCs from the stem cell graft donor, taken from the stem cell graft. Every receptor here comes from a human donor who donated a stem cell graft to a child with Wiskott-Aldrich syndrome.

This clonotype appeared many times. The chain employs TRBV7-2 and TRBJ1-1; TRBD1 matches at 9 bases. CDR1 is SGHTA, CDR2 FQGNSA, per germline. Unmatched junction bases numbered 5, after V lost 0 bases and J lost 0 bases. The CDR3 has 17 amino acids. CDR3 nucleotide sequence: TGTGCCAGCAGCTTAGCCCTAGGGACAGGGATGAACACTGAAGCTTTCTTT. It encodes CASSLALGTGMNTEAFF.

Many counts were recorded for this clonotype. The rearrangement links TRBV7-2 to TRBJ2-1; 8 bases line up with TRBD2. CDR1 and CDR2 from the germline V gene are SGHTA and FQGNSA. V gave up 4 bases and J gave up 4 bases; unmatched junction bases: 9. CDR3 length equals 16 residues. For the CDR3, the DNA is TGTGCCAGCAGCTGGAAAGCGGGGGCTGGATACAATGAGCAGTTCTTC. This sequence encodes CASSWKAGAGYNEQFF.

This clonotype was counted many times. V gene TRBV5-1 combines with J gene TRBJ2-1, with TRBD2 identical over 11 bases. The junction had 6 bases not matched to a gene; V was cut back by 0 bases and J by 7 bases. CDR3 size: 16 residues. Germline CDR1 and CDR2: SGHRS and YFSETQ. The CDR3 DNA reads as TGCGCCAGCAGCTTGGCCGTAGCGGGGGGGCGGAATGAGCAGTTCTTC. This gives the protein CASSLAVAGGRNEQFF. The entire variable domain, with the rest obtained from reference TRBV5-1 and TRBJ2-1, is as follows: KAGVTQTPRYLIKTRGQQVTLSCSPISGHRSVSWYQQTPGQGLQFLFEYFSETQRNKGNFPGRFSGRQFSNSRSEMNVSTLELGDSALYLCASSLAVAGGRNEQFFGPGTRLTVL.

This clonotype showed up many times. This chain joins TRBV6-5 and TRBJ2-5; D is undetermined. Germline V gives CDR1 MNHEY, CDR2 SVGAGI. The CDR3 is 14 residues long. V gave up 0 bases and J gave up 7 bases, with 12 bases separating them. As DNA, the CDR3 is TGTGCCAGCAGTTACTCGGTCGGTCGGCCGACCCAGTACTTC. It translates to CASSYSVGRPTQYF.

This clonotype was observed at least ten times. The chain couples TRBV12-3 or TRBV12-4 to TRBJ1-5; D not certain. V shed 1 base and J shed 6 bases, with 13 bases lying between them. The CDR3 has 15 amino acids. The CDR3 region has the DNA TGTGCCAGCAGTTTAGTGGGAGACGCGATTCAGCCCCAGCATTTT. This gives the protein CASSLVGDAIQPQHF.

In its sample, this clonotype was seen many times. The chain uses TRBV12-3 or TRBV12-4 and TRBJ1-2; 8 positions match TRBD1. V shed 6 bases, J shed 4 bases, and the junction held 7 bases outside the gene matches. CDR3 length: 14 amino acids. The CDR3: CASSPDRAPYGYTF. CDR3 bases: TGTGCCAGCAGCCCGGACAGGGCCCCCTATGGCTACACCTTC.

The rearrangement joins TRBV5-1 to TRBJ1-1; the D is unclear. Germline loops: CDR1 SGHRS, CDR2 YFSETQ. The CDR3 covers 17 residues. With 0 bases removed from V and 0 bases from J, the gap between germline ends came to 15 bases. The CDR3 region is CASSLGPGAGLNTEAFF. CDR3 coding DNA: TGCGCCAGCAGCTTGGGCCCCGGAGCAGGCTTGAACACTGAAGCTTTCTTT.

The V call is TRBV20-1, the J call TRBJ1-2, with D uncertain. Trimming removed 2 bases from V and 4 bases from J, with 11 bases in between. This CDR3 contains 13 residues. From germline, CDR1 is DFQATT and CDR2 SNEGSKA (reference sequence). CDR3 sequence (DNA): TGCAGTGCTAGAAACAGCCGTTTCTATGGCTACACCTTC. It yields the protein CSARNSRFYGYTF.

The sample holds many counts of this clonotype. The V and J genes are TRBV12-5 and TRBJ2-5; the D gene is possibly TRBD2 (6 bases). This CDR3 is 15 amino acids long. From germline, CDR1 is LGHNT and CDR2 FRNRAP. V lost 1 base to trimming and J lost 4 bases, with 13 bases between them. The CDR3 nucleotides read TGTGCTAGTGGTTTGGACCAGGGTAGCGGAGAGACCCAGTACTTC. This sequence encodes CASGLDQGSGETQYF. Together with reference TRBV12-5 and TRBJ2-5, the CDR3 gives the full variable domain: DARVTQTPRHKVTEMGQEVTMRCQPILGHNTVFWYRQTMMQGLELLAYFRNRAPLDDSGMPKDRFSAEMPDATLATLKIQPSEPRDSAVYFCASGLDQGSGETQYFGPGTRLLVL.

This clonotype was counted at least ten times. J is TRBJ2-3 and V is TRBV25-1, with D perhaps matching TRBD2 (5 bases). Looked up from germline, CDR1 is MGHDK and CDR2 is SYGVNS. V was shortened by 3 bases and J by 1 base, with 17 bases between the two germline ends. The CDR3 extends over 17 amino acids. The CDR3, as DNA: TGTGCCAGCAGTGATCCTGAGGGTCGGACCCGCACAGATACGCAGTATTTT. Translated: CASSDPEGRTRTDTQYF. Using reference TRBV25-1 and TRBJ2-3 for the parts outside the CDR3, the full variable domain is EADIYQTPRYLVIGTGKKITLECSQTMGHDKMYWYQQDPGMELHLIHYSYGVNSTEKGDLSSESTVSRIRTEHFPLTLESARPSHTSQYLCASSDPEGRTRTDTQYFGPGTRLTVL.

This clonotype was counted many times. The V call is TRBV5-1, the J call TRBJ2-5; D gene unclear. Germline assignment: CDR1 SGHRS and CDR2 YFSETQ. V was cut by 0 bases and J by 4 bases, with 7 bases left in between. This CDR3 spans 13 amino acids. CDR3 protein: CASSLGFRETQYF. The CDR3 nucleotides are TGCGCCAGCAGCTTGGGATTTCGAGAGACCCAGTACTTC.

This clonotype was seen ten or more times. This chain joins TRBV18 and TRBJ1-4, with D hard to call. The CDR3 loop spans 14 amino acids. The germline gives CDR1 KGHSH, CDR2 LQKENI. Trimming took off 3 bases at V and 6 bases at J, with 11 bases between the two ends. This CDR3 is CASSPSSTDEKLFF. The CDR3 nucleotides are TGTGCCAGCTCACCGTCAAGTACCGATGAAAAACTGTTTTTT.

This clonotype was counted at least ten times. This chain connects TRBV5-6 to TRBJ2-1; D ambiguous. V was pared by 3 bases and J by 7 bases, with 20 bases between. CDR1 is SGHDT and CDR2 is YYEEEE in the germline V gene. This CDR3 contains 16 residues. CDR3 amino acids: CASSSLAIMTANEQFF. CDR3 coding DNA: TGTGCCAGCAGCTCCCTGGCAATCATGACCGCAAATGAGCAGTTCTTC.